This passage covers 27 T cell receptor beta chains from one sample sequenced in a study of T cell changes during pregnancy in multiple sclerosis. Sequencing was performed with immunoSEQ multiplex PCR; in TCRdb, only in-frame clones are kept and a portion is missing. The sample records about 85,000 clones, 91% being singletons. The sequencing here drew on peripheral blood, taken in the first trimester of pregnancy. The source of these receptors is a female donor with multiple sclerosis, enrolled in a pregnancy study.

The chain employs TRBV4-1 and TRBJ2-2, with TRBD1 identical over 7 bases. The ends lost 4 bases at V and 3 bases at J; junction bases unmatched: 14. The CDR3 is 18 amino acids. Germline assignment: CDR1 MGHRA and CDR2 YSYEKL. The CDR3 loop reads CASSPVGFGTVDTGELFF. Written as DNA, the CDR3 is TGCGCCAGCAGCCCTGTGGGTTTTGGGACAGTCGACACCGGGGAGCTGTTTTTT.

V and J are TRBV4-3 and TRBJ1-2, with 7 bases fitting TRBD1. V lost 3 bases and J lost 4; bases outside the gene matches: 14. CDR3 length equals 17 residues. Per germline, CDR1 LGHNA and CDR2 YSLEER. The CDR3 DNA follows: TGCGCCAGCAGCCACTCCTTGATTCGGGACAGCACCTATGGCTACACCTTC. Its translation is CASSHSLIRDSTYGYTF.

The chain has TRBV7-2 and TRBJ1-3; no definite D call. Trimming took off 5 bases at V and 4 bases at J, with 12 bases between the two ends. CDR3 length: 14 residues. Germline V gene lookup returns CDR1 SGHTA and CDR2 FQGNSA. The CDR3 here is CASSPAVSGNTIYF. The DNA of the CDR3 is TGTGCCAGCAGCCCAGCGGTTTCGGGAAACACCATATATTTT.

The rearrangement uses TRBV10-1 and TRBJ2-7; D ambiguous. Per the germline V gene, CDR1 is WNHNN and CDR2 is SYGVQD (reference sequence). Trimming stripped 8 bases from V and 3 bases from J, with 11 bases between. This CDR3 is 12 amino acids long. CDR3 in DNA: TGCGCCAGCGGGCAGGCAGACTACGAGCAGTACTTC. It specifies CASGQADYEQYF.

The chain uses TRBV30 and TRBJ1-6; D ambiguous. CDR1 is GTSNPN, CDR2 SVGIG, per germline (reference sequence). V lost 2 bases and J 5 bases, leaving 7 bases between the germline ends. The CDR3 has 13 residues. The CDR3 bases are TGTGCCTGGAGTTCCAGTAATAATTCACCCCTCCACTTT. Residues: CAWSSSNNSPLHF.

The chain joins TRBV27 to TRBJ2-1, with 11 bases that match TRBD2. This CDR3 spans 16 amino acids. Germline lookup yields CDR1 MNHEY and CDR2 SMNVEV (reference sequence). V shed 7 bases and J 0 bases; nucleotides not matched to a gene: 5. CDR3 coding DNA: TGTGCCAGCACCCGGACTAGCGGGTTCTCCTACAATGAGCAGTTCTTC. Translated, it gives CASTRTSGFSYNEQFF.

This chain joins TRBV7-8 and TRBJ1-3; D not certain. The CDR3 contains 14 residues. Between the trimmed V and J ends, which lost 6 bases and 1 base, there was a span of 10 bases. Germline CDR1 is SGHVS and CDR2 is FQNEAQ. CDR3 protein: CASSPLRSGNTIYF. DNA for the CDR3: TGTGCCAGCAGTCCCCTCAGATCTGGAAACACCATATATTTT.

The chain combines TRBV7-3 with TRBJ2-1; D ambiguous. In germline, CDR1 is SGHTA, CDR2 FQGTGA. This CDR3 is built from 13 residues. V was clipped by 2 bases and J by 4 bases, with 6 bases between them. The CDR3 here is CASSLYNYNEQFF. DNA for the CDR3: TGTGCCAGCAGCTTATATAATTACAATGAGCAGTTCTTC. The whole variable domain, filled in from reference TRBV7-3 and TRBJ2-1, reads GAGVSQTPSNKVTEKGKYVELRCDPISGHTALYWYRQSLGQGPEFLIYFQGTGAADDSGLPNDRFFAVRPEGSVSTLKIQRTERGDSAVYLCASSLYNYNEQFFGPGTRLTVL.

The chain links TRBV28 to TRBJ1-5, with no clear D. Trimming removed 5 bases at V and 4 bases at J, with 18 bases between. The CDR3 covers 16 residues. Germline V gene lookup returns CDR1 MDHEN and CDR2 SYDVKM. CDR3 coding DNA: TGTGCCAGCAGTGAGACCGGAGGTCCGTTTAATCAGCCCCAGCATTTT. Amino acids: CASSETGGPFNQPQHF.

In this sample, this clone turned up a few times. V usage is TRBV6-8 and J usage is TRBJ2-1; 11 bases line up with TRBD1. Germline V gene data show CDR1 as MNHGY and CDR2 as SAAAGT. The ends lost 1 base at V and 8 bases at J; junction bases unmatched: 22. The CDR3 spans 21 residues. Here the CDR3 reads CASSYFRDRGAVERGPYEQFF. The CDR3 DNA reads TGTGCCAGCAGTTACTTCCGGGACAGGGGGGCGGTGGAGCGCGGTCCGTATGAGCAGTTCTTC.

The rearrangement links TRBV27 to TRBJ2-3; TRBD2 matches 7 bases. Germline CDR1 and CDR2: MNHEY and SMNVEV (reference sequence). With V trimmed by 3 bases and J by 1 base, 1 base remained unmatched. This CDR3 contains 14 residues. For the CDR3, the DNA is TGTGCCAGCAGTTTTACTAGCGGCACAGATACGCAGTATTTT. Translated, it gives CASSFTSGTDTQYF.

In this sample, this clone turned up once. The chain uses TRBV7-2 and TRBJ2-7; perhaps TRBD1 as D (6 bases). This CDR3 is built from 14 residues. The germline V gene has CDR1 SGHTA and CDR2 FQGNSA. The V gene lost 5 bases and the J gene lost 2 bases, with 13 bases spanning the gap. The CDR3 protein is CASSRWDTAYEQYF. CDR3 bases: TGTGCCAGCAGCCGGTGGGACACAGCCTACGAGCAGTACTTC.

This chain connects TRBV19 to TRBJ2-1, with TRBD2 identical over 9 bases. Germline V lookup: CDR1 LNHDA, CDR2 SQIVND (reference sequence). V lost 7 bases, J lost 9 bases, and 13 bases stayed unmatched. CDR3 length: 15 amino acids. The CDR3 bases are TGTGCCAGTACCATCGGGGCGGGAGGGCTCAGTGAGCAGTTCTTC. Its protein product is CASTIGAGGLSEQFF.

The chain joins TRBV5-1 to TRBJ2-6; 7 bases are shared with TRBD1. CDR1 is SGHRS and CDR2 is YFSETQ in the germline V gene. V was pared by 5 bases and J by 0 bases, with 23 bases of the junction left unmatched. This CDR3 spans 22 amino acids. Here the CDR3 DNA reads TGCGCCAGCAGAACACAAAAACCGGGACAGACGCAACGACACTCTGGGGCCAACGTCCTGACTTTC. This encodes CASRTQKPGQTQRHSGANVLTF. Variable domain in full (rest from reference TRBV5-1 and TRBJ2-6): KAGVTQTPRYLIKTRGQQVTLSCSPISGHRSVSWYQQTPGQGLQFLFEYFSETQRNKGNFPGRFSGRQFSNSRSEMNVSTLELGDSALYLCASRTQKPGQTQRHSGANVLTFGAGSRLTVL.

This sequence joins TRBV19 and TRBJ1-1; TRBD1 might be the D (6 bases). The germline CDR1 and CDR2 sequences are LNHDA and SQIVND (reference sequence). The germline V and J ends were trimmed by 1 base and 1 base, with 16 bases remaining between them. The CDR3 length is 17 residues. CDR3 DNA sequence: TGTGCCAGTAGTATAGCAGGACAGAAGATTAAGAACACTGAAGCTTTCTTT. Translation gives CASSIAGQKIKNTEAFF. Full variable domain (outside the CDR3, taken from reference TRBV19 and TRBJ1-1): DGGITQSPKYLFRKEGQNVTLSCEQNLNHDAMYWYRQDPGQGLRLIYYSQIVNDFQKGDIAEGYSVSREKKESFPLTVTSAQKNPTAFYLCASSIAGQKIKNTEAFFGQGTRLTVV.

In DNA, the CDR3 is TGCGCCAGCAGGCTGGGGGGAAGATACACTGAAGCTTTCTTT. As protein: CASRLGGRYTEAFF. This sequence joins TRBV5-1 and TRBJ1-1, with a weak D call TRBD1 (5 bases). The V end lost 5 bases, the J end lost 3 bases, and 14 bases lay between the germline ends. This CDR3 comprises 14 residues. The germline gives CDR1 SGHRS, CDR2 YFSETQ. The full variable domain, in which reference TRBV5-1 and TRBJ1-1 provide the parts outside the CDR3, is KAGVTQTPRYLIKTRGQQVTLSCSPISGHRSVSWYQQTPGQGLQFLFEYFSETQRNKGNFPGRFSGRQFSNSRSEMNVSTLELGDSALYLCASRLGGRYTEAFFGQGTRLTVV.

The DNA for the CDR3 is TGTGCCCAAGAAAGCCAGGGGGATATCAACAATGAGCAGTTCTTC. Its translation: CAQESQGDINNEQFF. This chain joins TRBV30 and TRBJ2-1, with 7 nucleotides matching TRBD1. The V segment lost 8 bases and the J segment 5 bases; nucleotides outside the gene matches: 15. Germline CDR1 GTSNPN, CDR2 SVGIG (reference sequence). The CDR3 has 15 residues.

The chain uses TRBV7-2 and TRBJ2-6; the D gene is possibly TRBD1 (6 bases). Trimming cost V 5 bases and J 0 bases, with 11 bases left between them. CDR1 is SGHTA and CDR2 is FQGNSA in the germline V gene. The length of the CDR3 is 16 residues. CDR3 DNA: TGTGCCAGCAGCCCGGACAGCCTCTCTGGGGCCAACGTCCTGACTTTC. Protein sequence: CASSPDSLSGANVLTF.

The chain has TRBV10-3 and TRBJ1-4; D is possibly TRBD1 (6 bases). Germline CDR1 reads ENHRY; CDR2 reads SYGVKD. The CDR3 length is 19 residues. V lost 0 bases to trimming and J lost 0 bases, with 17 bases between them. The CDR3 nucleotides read TGTGCCATCAGTGAGTCGATTCCGGGACACCATGCAACTAATGAAAAACTGTTTTTT. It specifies CAISESIPGHHATNEKLFF.

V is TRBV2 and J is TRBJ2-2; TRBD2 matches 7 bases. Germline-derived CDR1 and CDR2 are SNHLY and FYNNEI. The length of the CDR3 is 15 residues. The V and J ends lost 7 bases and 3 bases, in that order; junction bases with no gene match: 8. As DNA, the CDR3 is TGTGCCAGCATGGAAGGCGGGAGTTACACCGGGGAGCTGTTTTTT. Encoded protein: CASMEGGSYTGELFF.

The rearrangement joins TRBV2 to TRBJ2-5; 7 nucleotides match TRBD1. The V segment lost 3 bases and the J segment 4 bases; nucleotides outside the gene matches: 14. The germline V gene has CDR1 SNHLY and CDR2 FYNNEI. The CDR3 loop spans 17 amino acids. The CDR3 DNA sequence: TGTGCCAGCAGTGACTTGCGGCAAACAGGGGTCGTAGAGACCCAGTACTTC. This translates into CASSDLRQTGVVETQYF.

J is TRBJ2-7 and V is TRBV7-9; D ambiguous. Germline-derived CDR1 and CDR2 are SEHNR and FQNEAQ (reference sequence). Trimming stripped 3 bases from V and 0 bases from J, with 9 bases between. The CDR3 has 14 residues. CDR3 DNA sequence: TGTGCCAGCAGCTTTACGATTAGCTCCTACGAGCAGTACTTC. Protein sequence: CASSFTISSYEQYF.

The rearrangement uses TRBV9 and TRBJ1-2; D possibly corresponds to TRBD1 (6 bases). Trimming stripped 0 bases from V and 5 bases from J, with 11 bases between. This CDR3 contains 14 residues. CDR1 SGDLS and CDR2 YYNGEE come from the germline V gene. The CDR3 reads CASSVASTGYGYTF. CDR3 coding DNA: TGTGCCAGCAGCGTAGCTTCTACAGGGTATGGCTACACCTTC.

The CDR3 is CASSRQGNHRRLAGNTIYF. The CDR3 DNA sequence: TGTGCCAGCAGTCGACAGGGGAATCACCGCCGTCTCGCTGGAAACACCATATATTTT. This chain joins TRBV28 and TRBJ1-3, with 8 bases aligning to TRBD1. CDR1 and CDR2 (germline): MDHEN, SYDVKM. V lost 5 bases to trimming and J lost 2 bases; unmatched junction nucleotides: 17. The CDR3 extends over 19 amino acids.

The chain's CDR3 is CASSLNSGDLAKNIQYF. The DNA for the CDR3 is TGTGCCAGCAGCTTAAATTCGGGTGACCTAGCCAAAAACATTCAGTACTTC. This rearrangement joins TRBV13 to TRBJ2-4; no firm D call. Germline V CDR1 and CDR2: PRHDT, FYEKMQ (reference sequence). Trimming pared 2 bases from V and 0 bases from J, leaving 14 bases between. The CDR3 is 17 residues long.

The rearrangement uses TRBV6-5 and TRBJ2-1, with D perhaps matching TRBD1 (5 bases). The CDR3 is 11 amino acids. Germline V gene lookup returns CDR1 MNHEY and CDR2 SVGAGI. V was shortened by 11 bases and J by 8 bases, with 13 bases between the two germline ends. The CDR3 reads CAVRVLDEQFF. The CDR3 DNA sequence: TGTGCCGTCAGGGTTCTGGATGAGCAGTTCTTC.

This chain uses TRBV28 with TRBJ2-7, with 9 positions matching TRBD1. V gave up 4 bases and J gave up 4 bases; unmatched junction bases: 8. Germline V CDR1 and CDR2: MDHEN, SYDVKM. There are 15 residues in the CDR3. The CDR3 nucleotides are TGTGCCAGCAGTTCCACCGGGACAGGGATGTACGAGCAGTACTTC. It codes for CASSSTGTGMYEQYF.